These T cell receptor beta chains were read from a single sample in a study of blood T cells in healthy people across ages. One entry per CDR3 protein results from TCRdb running MiXCR on the 5' RACE reads. The sample lists about 730,000 distinct CDR3 sequences, 35% to 45% occurring once. Input material: blood. The receptors were sampled from a woman aged 60-70 years in good health. The CDR3 runs from the conserved cysteine through the conserved F or W. The D gene is left open where the match is weak. Part of the rows lack a size; the others show once, few, many or a class for expanded clones.

CDR3nt: TGCGCCAGCAGCCAAGAGACCAACAAATTTGAGGGGCCCTACGAGCAGTACTTC; CDR3aa: CASSQETNKFEGPYEQYF; abundance: few; d_gene: NA; j_gene: TRBJ2-7; v_gene: TRBV4-1
CDR3nt: TGTGCCAGCAGTCCGCTAGCGAACTACGAGCAGTACTTC; CDR3aa: CASSPLANYEQYF; abundance: NA; d_gene: NA; j_gene: TRBJ2-7; v_gene: TRBV6-2/TRBV6-3
CDR3nt: TGTGCCAGCAACACGATGACCGCCAGGGGAAATGAGCAGTTCTTC; CDR3aa: CASNTMTARGNEQFF; abundance: NA; d_gene: NA; j_gene: TRBJ2-1; v_gene: TRBV6-5
CDR3nt: TGTGCCAGCGTACCCAGCGGTCGCACAGATACGCAGTATTTT; CDR3aa: CASVPSGRTDTQYF; abundance: few; d_gene: NA; j_gene: TRBJ2-3; v_gene: TRBV6-1
CDR3nt: TGTGCCATCCTCGACCTGGCGGGAGGAACAGATACGCAGTATTTT; CDR3aa: CAILDLAGGTDTQYF; abundance: NA; d_gene: TRBD2; j_gene: TRBJ2-3; v_gene: TRBV10-3
CDR3nt: TGTGCCAGCAGCCTTTCAGCACTAGCGGGAGGCTATGAGCAGTTCTTC; CDR3aa: CASSLSALAGGYEQFF; abundance: many; d_gene: TRBD2; j_gene: TRBJ2-1; v_gene: TRBV7-8
CDR3nt: TGTGCCAGCAGCTTAGTTCCGGGGCAAGAGACCCAGTACTTC; CDR3aa: CASSLVPGQETQYF; abundance: NA; d_gene: NA; j_gene: TRBJ2-5; v_gene: TRBV11-2
CDR3nt: TGTGCCATCAGTGAGTCTAGTGGCGGCAGGGAGACCCAGTACTTC; CDR3aa: CAISESSGGRETQYF; abundance: NA; d_gene: NA; j_gene: TRBJ2-5; v_gene: TRBV10-3
CDR3nt: TGTGCCAGCAGCACACAGGGCGGCGAGCAGTTCTTC; CDR3aa: CASSTQGGEQFF; abundance: NA; d_gene: NA; j_gene: TRBJ2-1; v_gene: TRBV6-5
CDR3nt: TGTGCCAGCAGTTTACGGACAGCTTGGCTCCCTTATGGCTACACCTTC; CDR3aa: CASSLRTAWLPYGYTF; abundance: NA; d_gene: NA; j_gene: TRBJ1-2; v_gene: TRBV27
CDR3nt: TGCGCCAGCAGCGTGGACAAGGGGGATGGCTACACCTTC; CDR3aa: CASSVDKGDGYTF; abundance: NA; d_gene: NA; j_gene: TRBJ1-2; v_gene: TRBV5-1
CDR3nt: TGTGCCAGCAGCCACTCTAGCGGGATGCGGGGAAACATTCAGTACTTC; CDR3aa: CASSHSSGMRGNIQYF; abundance: few; d_gene: TRBD2; j_gene: TRBJ2-4; v_gene: TRBV4-2
CDR3nt: TGCGCCAGCAGCCCGTCGGATACAGGGGATCGGGAGCAGTACTTC; CDR3aa: CASSPSDTGDREQYF; abundance: many; d_gene: TRBD1; j_gene: TRBJ2-7; v_gene: TRBV4-1
CDR3nt: TGTGCCGGGGGAGACACGAACTACAATGAGCAGTTCTTC; CDR3aa: CAGGDTNYNEQFF; abundance: few; d_gene: NA; j_gene: TRBJ2-1; v_gene: TRBV2
CDR3nt: TGTGCCAGCAGCTTAGGACTAGCGGGAGGGACAGGAAGCACAGATACGCAGTATTTT; CDR3aa: CASSLGLAGGTGSTDTQYF; abundance: NA; d_gene: TRBD2; j_gene: TRBJ2-3; v_gene: TRBV7-2
CDR3nt: TGTGCCAGCAGTTTTTCTGGGGCCGGTGAGCAGTACTTC; CDR3aa: CASSFSGAGEQYF; abundance: few; d_gene: NA; j_gene: TRBJ2-7; v_gene: TRBV12-3/TRBV12-4
CDR3nt: TGTGCCTGGAGTTCCCCTTCGACAGGGATCTCCTACGAGCAGTACTTC; CDR3aa: CAWSSPSTGISYEQYF; abundance: NA; d_gene: TRBD1; j_gene: TRBJ2-7; v_gene: TRBV30
CDR3nt: TGCGCCAGCAGCTTGGAAAAACTAGCGGGGATACTGTACGAGCAGTACTTC; CDR3aa: CASSLEKLAGILYEQYF; abundance: NA; d_gene: TRBD2; j_gene: TRBJ2-7; v_gene: TRBV5-1
CDR3nt: TGCAGTGCTAGAGATGGCGATCGGAGCTCCTACGAGCAGTACTTC; CDR3aa: CSARDGDRSSYEQYF; abundance: NA; d_gene: NA; j_gene: TRBJ2-7; v_gene: TRBV20-1
CDR3nt: TGTGCCAGCAGCCCCCGCCGAGAGGAACCACGCCGCGATACGCAGTATTTT; CDR3aa: CASSPRREEPRRDTQYF; abundance: NA; d_gene: NA; j_gene: TRBJ2-3; v_gene: TRBV21-1
CDR3nt: TGCAGCGTTGAAGAATCGCGGGAGATATATGAGCAGTTCTTC; CDR3aa: CSVEESREIYEQFF; abundance: NA; d_gene: TRBD2; j_gene: TRBJ2-1; v_gene: TRBV29-1
CDR3nt: TGCGCCAGCAGCTTGGCCAATGGAGCGGGGACCACAGATACGCAGTATTTT; CDR3aa: CASSLANGAGTTDTQYF; abundance: NA; d_gene: TRBD2; j_gene: TRBJ2-3; v_gene: TRBV5-1